Reported below is one T cell receptor (beta chain). The record originates from a study of T-cell reconstitution after alpha-beta-depleted transplantation in children. Unique molecular identifiers were incorporated when the TCRbeta library was constructed. TCRdb itself ran the PCR reads through MiXCR, one entry per CDR3 protein. The table has about 580,000 distinct CDR3 sequences, under 30% seen once; the top ten hold roughly 15%. The V end lost 3 bases, the J end lost 3 bases, and 12 bases lay between the germline ends. The CDR3 consists of 14 residues. CDR1 is SGDLS and CDR2 is YYNGEE in the germline V gene.

The gene calls are TRBV9 and TRBJ1-2; D ambiguous. The TCR sequence derives from a boy in the first two years of life who had a stem cell transplant for acute myeloid leukemia, so the T cells may come from the graft donor. Sequenced material: PBMCs, mostly from graft donor cells, taken 360 days after TCRalphabeta/CD19-depleted stem cell transplant. The CDR3 loop reads CASSASRQYYGYTF. The CDR3 nucleotides are TGTGCCAGCAGCGCCAGCCGGCAGTACTATGGCTACACCTTC.